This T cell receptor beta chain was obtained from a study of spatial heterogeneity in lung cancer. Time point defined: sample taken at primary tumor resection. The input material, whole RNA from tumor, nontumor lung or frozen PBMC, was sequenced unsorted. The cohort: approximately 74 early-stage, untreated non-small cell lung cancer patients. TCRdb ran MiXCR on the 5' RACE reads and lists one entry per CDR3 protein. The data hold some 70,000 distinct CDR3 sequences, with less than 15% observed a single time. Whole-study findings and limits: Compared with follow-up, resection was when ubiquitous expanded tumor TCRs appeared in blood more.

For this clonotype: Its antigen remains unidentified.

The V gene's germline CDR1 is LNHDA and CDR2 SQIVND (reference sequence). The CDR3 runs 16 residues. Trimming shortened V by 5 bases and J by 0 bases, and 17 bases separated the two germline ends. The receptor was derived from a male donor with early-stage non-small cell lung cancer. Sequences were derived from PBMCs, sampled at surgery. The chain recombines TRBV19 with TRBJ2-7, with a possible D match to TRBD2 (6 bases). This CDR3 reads CASSLDWDSLSYEQYF. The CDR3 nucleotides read TGTGCCAGTAGTCTTGACTGGGACTCTCTCTCCTACGAGCAGTACTTC.